The present T cell receptor beta chain was sequenced within a study of blood T cell repertoires in COVID-19. On the study more broadly: Samples representing acute and convalescent COVID-19 were sourced from the United States, Italy and Spain. From T cells, B-cell-depleted T cells, or PBMCs came the material, which was cDNA or gDNA.

Authors' processing steps: Nucleated cell counts were estimated from reference gene primer amplification. Clones were sequenced by immunoSEQ multiplex PCR, and TCRdb holds only the in-frame ones, with some missing. The V and J calls and clone size come from that table; D and trimming were worked out from the DNA. The sample comprises approximately 270,000 clones, under 85% of which are singletons, and approximately 0.94% rests with the top ten. Source material: peripheral blood. This TCR was recovered from a human donor with COVID-19, enrolled during active disease. The donor label of this sample is uncertain.

The CDR3 DNA sequence: TGCGCCAGCAGCATGCGGGCTAGCGGGGTCACAGATACGCAGTATTTT. This sequence encodes CASSMRASGVTDTQYF. The rearrangement uses TRBV5-1 and TRBJ2-3, with 9 bases matching TRBD2. Germline CDR1 and CDR2: SGHRS and YFSETQ. The ends lost 4 bases at V and 2 bases at J; junction bases unmatched: 8. This CDR3 has 16 residues.